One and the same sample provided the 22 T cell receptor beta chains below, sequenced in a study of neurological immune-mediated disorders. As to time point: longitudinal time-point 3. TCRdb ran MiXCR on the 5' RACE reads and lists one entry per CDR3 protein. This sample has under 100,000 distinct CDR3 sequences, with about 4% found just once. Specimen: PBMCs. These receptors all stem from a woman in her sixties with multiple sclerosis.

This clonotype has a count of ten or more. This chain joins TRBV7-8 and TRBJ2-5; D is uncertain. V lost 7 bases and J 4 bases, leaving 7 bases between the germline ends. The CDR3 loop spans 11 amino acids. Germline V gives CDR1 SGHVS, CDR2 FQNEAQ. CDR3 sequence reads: CASTTPETQYF. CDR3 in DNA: TGTGCCAGCACCACCCCAGAGACCCAGTACTTC.

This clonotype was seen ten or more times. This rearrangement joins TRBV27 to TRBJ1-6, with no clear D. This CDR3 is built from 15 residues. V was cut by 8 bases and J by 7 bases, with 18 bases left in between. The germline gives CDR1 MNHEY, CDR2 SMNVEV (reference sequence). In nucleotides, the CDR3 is TGTGCCAGCTTCCCCTTAGCGGCCAACAATTCACCCCTCCACTTT. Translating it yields CASFPLAANNSPLHF.

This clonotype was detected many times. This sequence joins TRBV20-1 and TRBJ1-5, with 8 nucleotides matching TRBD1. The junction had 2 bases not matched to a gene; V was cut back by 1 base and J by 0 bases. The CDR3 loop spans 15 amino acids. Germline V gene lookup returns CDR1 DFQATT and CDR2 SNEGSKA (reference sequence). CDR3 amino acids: CSARVTGGSNQPQHF. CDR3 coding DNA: TGCAGTGCTAGAGTTACAGGGGGTAGCAATCAGCCCCAGCATTTT.

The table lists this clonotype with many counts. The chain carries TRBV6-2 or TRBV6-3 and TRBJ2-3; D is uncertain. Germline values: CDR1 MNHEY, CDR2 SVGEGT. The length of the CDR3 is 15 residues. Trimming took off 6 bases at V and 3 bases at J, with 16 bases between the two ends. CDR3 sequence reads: CASSSPTETTDTQYF. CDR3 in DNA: TGTGCCAGCAGCTCCCCGACCGAAACGACAGATACGCAGTATTTT.

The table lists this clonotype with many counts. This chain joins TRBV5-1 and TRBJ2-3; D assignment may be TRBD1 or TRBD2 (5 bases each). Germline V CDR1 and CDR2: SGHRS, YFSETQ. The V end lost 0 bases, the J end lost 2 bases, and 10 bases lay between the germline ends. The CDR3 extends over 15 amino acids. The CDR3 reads CASSLAGATTDTQYF. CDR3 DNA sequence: TGCGCCAGCAGCTTGGCCGGGGCAACCACAGATACGCAGTATTTT.

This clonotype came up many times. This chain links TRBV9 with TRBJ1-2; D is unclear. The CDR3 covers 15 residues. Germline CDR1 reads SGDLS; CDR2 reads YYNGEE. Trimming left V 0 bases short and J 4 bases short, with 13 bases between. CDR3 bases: TGTGCCAGCAGCGTAGCGGACCCTGGCCCCTATGGCTACACCTTC. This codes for CASSVADPGPYGYTF.

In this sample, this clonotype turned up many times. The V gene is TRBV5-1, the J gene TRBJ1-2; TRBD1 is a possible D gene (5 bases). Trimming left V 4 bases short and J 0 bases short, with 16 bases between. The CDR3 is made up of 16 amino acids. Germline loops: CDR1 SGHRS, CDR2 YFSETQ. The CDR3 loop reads CASSQGAEIANYGYTF. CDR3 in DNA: TGCGCCAGCAGCCAGGGTGCTGAAATAGCTAACTATGGCTACACCTTC.

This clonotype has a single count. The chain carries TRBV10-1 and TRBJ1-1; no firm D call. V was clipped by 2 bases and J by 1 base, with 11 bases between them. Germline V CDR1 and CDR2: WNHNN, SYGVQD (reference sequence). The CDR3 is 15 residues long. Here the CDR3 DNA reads TGCGCCAGCAGTGAGAGGCGAACCTCGAACACTGAAGCTTTCTTT. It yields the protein CASSERRTSNTEAFF.

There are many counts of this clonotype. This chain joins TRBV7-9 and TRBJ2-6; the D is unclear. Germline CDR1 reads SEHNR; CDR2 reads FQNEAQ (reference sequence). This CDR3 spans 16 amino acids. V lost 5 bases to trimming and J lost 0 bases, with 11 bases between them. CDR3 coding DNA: TGTGCCAGCAGCCCACCACGAAGCTCTGGGGCCAACGTCCTGACTTTC. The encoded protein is CASSPPRSSGANVLTF.

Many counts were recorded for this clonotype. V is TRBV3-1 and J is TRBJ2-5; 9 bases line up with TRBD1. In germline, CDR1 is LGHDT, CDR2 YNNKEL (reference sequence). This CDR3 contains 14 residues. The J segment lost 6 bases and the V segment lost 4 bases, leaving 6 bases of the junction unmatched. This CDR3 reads CASSPNRGRKTQYF. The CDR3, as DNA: TGTGCCAGCAGCCCGAACAGGGGGCGGAAGACCCAGTACTTC.

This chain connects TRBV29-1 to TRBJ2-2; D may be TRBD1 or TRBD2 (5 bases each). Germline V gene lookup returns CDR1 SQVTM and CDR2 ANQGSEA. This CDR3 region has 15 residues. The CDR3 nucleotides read TGCAGGTCTGAAGTGACCCGAGGGGACACCGGGGAGCTGTTTTTT. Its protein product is CRSEVTRGDTGELFF.

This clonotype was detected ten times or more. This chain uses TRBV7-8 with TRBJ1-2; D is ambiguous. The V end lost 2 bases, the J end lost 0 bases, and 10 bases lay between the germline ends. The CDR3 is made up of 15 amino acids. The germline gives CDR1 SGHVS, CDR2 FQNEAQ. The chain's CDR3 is CASSLSVSANYGYTF. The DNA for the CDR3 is TGTGCCAGCAGCTTATCAGTGTCAGCTAACTATGGCTACACCTTC. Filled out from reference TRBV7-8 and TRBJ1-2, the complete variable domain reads GAGVSQSPRYKVAKRGQDVALRCDPISGHVSLFWYQQALGQGPEFLTYFQNEAQLDKSGLPSDRFFAERPEGSVSTLKIQRTQQEDSAVYLCASSLSVSANYGYTFGSGTRLTVV.

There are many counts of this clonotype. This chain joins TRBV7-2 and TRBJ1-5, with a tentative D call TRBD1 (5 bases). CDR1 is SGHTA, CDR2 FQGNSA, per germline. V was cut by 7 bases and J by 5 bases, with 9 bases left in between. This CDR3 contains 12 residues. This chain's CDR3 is CASNQGYQPQHF. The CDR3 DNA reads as TGTGCCAGCAACCAGGGTTATCAGCCCCAGCATTTT.

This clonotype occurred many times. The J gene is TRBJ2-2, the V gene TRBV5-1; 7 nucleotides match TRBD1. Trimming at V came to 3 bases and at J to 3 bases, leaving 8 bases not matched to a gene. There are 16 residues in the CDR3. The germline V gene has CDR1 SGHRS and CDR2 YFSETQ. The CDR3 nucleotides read TGCGCCAGCAGCTCGATCCTACAGGGGTACACCGGGGAGCTGTTTTTT. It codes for CASSSILQGYTGELFF.

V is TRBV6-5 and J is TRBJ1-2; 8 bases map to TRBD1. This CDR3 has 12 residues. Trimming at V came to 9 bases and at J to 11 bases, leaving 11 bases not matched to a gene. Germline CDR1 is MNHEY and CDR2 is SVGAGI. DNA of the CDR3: TGTGCCAGTAGCCCCAGACAGGGGAGATACACCTTC. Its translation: CASSPRQGRYTF.

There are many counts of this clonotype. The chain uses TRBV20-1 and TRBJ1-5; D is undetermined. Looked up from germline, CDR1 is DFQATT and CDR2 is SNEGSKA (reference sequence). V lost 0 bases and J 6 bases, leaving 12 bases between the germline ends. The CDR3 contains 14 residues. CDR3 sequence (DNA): TGCAGTGCTAGAGATCAGCGGGGAACTCAGCCCCAGCATTTT. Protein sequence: CSARDQRGTQPQHF.

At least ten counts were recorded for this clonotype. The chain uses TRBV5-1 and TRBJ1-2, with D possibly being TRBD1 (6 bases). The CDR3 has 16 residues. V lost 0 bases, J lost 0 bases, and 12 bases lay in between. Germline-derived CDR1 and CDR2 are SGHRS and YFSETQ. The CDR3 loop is CASSLGWGPTNYGYTF. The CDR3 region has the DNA TGCGCCAGCAGCTTGGGATGGGGGCCTACTAACTATGGCTACACCTTC.

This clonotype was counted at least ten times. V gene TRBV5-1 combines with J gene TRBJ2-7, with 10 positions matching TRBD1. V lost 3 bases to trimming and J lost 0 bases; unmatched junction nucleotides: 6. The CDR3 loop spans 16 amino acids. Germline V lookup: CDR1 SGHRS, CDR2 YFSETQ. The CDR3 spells CASSWGTGASSYEQYF. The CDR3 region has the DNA TGCGCCAGCAGCTGGGGGACAGGGGCAAGCTCCTACGAGCAGTACTTC.

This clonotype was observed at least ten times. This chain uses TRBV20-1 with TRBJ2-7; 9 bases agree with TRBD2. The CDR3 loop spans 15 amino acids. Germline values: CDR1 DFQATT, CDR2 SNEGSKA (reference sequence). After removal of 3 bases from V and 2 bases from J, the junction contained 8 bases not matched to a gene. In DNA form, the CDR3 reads TGCAGTGCTAGTAGTCCGGCTAGCGGGGCCTACGAGCAGTACTTC. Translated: CSASSPASGAYEQYF.

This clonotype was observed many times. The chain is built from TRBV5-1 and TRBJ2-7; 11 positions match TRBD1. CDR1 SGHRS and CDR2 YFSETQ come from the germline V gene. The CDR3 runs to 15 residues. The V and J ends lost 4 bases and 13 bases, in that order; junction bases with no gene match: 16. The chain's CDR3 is CASSGTGTGGGGGYF. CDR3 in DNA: TGCGCCAGCAGCGGAACCGGGACAGGGGGTGGCGGGGGATACTTC.

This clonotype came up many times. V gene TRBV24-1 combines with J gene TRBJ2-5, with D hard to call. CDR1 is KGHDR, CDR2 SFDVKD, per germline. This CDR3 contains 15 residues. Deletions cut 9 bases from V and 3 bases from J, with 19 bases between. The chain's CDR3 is CATGDRHSGKETQYF. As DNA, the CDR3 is TGTGCCACCGGAGATCGGCATTCGGGCAAAGAGACCCAGTACTTC.

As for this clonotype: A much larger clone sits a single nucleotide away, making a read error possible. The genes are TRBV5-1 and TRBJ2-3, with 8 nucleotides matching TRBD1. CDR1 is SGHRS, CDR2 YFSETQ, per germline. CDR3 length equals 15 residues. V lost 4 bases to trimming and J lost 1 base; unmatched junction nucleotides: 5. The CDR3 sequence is CASSDPGQGTDTQYF. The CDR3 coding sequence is TGCGCCAGCAGCGATCCGGGACAGGGCACAGATACGCAGTATTTT. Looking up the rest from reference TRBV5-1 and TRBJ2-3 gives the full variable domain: KAGVTQTPRYLIKTRGQQVTLSCSPISGHRSVSWYQQTPGQGLQFLFEYFSETQRNKGNFPGRFSGRQFSNSRSEMNVSTLELGDSALYLCASSDPGQGTDTQYFGPGTRLTVL.